This T cell receptor beta chain is from a study of radiotherapy plus CTLA-4 blockade in lung cancer. Study-level information: 15% to 20% of patients responded objectively, and roughly 34% achieved disease control. Study outcomes and limitations: Blood saw expansion of tumor-derived TCR clones after radiotherapy plus ipilimumab. Alongside interferon-beta, early blood T cell clone dynamics were reportedly the best predictor of response.

The data were produced by immunoSEQ multiplex PCR, yet TCRdb's version contains in-frame clones alone and is incomplete. The repertoire includes roughly 60,000 clones, more than 70% of them detected once, and approximately 2.8% sits in the top ten. The CDR3 runs to 16 residues. Trimming took 3 bases from V and 2 from J, leaving 17 bases between them. Germline CDR1 is MNHEY and CDR2 is SMNVEV (reference sequence). Comment on this clone: Its antigen is as yet unknown.

V is TRBV27 and J is TRBJ2-7, with D possibly matching TRBD2 (6 bases). The specimen was peripheral blood, collected from a patient treated with radiotherapy plus ipilimumab. This receptor was taken from a human donor with non-small cell lung cancer who had a complete response to radiotherapy plus ipilimumab. Written as DNA, the CDR3 is TGTGCCAGCAGTTTCGGCGGGGCAGGACCGACCTACGAGCAGTACTTC. Its protein product is CASSFGGAGPTYEQYF.